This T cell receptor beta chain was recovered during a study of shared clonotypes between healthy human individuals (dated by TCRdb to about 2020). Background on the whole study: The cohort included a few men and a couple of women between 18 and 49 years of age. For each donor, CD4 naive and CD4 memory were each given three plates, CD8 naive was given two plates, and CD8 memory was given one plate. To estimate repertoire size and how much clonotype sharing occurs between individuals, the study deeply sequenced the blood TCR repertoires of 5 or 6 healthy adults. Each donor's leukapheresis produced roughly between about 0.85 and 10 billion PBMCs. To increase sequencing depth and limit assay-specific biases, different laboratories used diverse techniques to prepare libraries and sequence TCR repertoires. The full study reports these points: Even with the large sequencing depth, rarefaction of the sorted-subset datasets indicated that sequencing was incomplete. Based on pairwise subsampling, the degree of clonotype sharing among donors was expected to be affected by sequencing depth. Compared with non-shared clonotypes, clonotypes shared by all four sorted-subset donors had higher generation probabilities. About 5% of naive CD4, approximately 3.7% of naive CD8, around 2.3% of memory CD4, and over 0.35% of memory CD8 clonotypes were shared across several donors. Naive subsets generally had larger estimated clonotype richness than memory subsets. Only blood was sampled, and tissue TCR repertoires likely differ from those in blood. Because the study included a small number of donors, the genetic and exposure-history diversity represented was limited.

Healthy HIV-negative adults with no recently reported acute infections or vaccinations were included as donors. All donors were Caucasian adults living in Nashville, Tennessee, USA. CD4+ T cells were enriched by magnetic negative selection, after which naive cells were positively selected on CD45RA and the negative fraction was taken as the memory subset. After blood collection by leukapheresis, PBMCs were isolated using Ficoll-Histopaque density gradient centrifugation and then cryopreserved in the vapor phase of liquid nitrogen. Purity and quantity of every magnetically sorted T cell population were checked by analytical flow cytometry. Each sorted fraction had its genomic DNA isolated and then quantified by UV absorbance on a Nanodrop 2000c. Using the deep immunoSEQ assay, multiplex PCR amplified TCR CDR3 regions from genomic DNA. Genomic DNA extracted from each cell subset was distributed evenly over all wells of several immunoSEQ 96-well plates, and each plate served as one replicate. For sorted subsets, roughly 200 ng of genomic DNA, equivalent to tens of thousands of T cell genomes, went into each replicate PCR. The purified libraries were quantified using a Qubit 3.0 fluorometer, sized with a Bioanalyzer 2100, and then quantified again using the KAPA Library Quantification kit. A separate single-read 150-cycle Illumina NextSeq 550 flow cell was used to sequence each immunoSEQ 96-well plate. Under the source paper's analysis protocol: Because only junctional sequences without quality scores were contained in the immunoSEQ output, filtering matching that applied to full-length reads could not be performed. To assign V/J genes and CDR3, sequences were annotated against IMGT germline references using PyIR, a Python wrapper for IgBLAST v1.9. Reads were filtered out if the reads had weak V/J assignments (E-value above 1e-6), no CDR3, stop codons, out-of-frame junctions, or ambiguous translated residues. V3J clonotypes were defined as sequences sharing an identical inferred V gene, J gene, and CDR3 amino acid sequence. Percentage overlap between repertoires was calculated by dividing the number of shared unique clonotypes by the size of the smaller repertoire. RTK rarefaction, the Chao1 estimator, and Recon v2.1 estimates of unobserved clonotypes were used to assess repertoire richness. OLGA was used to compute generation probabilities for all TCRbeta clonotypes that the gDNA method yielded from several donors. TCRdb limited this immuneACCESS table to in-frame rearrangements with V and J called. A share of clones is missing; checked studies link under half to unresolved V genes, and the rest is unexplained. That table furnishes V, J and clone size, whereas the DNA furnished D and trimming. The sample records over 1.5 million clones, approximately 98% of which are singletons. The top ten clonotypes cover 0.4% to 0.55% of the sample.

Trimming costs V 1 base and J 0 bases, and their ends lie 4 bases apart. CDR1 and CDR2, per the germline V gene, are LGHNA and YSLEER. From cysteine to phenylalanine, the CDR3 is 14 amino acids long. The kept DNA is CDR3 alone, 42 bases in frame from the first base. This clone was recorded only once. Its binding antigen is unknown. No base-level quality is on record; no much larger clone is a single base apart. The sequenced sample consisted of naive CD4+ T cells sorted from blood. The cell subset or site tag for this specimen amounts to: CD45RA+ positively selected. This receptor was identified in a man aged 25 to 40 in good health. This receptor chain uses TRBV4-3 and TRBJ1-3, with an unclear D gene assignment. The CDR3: CASSQAHSGNTIYF. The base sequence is TGCGCCAGCAGCCAAGCGCACTCTGGAAACACCATATATTTT.